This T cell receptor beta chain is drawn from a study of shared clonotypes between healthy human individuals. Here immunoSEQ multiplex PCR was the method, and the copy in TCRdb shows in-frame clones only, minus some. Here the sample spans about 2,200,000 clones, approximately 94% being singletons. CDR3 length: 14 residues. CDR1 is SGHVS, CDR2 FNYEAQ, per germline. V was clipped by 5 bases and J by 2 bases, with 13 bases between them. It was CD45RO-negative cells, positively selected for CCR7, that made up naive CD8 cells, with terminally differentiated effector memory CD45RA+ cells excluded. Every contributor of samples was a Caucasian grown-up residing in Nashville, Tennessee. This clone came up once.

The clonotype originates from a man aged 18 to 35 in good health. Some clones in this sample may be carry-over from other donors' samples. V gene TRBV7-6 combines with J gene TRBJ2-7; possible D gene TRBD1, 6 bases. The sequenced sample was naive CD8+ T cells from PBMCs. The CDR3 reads CASSPWGTPYEQYF. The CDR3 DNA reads TGTGCCAGCAGCCCCTGGGGGACACCCTACGAGCAGTACTTC.